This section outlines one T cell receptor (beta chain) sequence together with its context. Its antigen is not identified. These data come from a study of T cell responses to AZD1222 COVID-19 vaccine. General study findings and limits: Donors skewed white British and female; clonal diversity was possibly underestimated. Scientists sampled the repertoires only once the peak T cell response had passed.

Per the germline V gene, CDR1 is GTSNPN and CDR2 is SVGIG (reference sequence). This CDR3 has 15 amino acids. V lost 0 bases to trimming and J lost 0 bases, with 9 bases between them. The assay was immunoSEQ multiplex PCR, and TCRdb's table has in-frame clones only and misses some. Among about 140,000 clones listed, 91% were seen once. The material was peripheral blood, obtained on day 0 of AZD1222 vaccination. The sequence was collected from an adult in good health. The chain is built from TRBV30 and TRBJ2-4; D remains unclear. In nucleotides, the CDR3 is TGTGCCTGGAGTGTAAGCAGGATAGCCAAAAACATTCAGTACTTC. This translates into CAWSVSRIAKNIQYF.